The following is a TCR beta chain sequence with its context. This CDR3 has 16 amino acids. V gave up 6 bases and J gave up 4 bases; unmatched junction bases: 9. The germline V gene has CDR1 LNHDA and CDR2 SQIVND (reference sequence). This sample stems from a study of blood T cell repertoires in COVID-19. Turning to the study itself: The United States, Italy and Spain provided the acute and convalescent COVID-19 samples.

As originally analysed: From reference gene primer amplification, estimates of nucleated cell counts were derived. Repertoires were generated with immunoSEQ multiplex PCR, while TCRdb's copy carries only in-frame clones and drops some. V, J and clone size were drawn from that table, and D and trimming were deduced from the DNA. The sample lists tens of thousands of clones; approximately 80% were seen once. The sequence was obtained from a woman of 80 years or more with acute or convalescent COVID-19. Sequenced input: peripheral blood. The V gene is TRBV19, the J gene TRBJ2-1, with 10 bases fitting TRBD2. Here the CDR3 reads CASSPTSGPTYNEQFF. The DNA of the CDR3 is TGTGCCAGTAGCCCGACTAGCGGGCCCACTTACAATGAGCAGTTCTTC.